This T cell receptor (beta chain) comes out of a study of T-cell reconstitution after alpha-beta-depleted transplantation in children. General study results and limits: Once a year had passed after transplant, T-cell counts and diversity came mostly from newly produced T cells. Expanded graft clones numbering several hundred reportedly gave rise to alpha-beta T cells about two months after transplant. Day-60 TCRbeta diversity that was high in some patients was derived from surviving recipient T cells and thymic progenitors.

This clonotype has at least ten counts. Its antigen is undetermined. Germline CDR1 reads SGHDN; CDR2 reads FVKESK. V dropped 0 bases and J dropped 5 bases, with 17 bases sitting between them. This CDR3 is 17 amino acids long. The TCRbeta library incorporated unique molecular identifiers. From the PCR reads, TCRdb called clonotypes with MiXCR, one entry per CDR3 protein. The repertoire consists of approximately 800,000 distinct CDR3 sequences, with roughly 15% occurring once and the leading ten covering under 6%. This rearrangement joins TRBV14 to TRBJ2-1, with D unresolved. The sequence was collected from a male patient aged 10 to 17 who had a stem cell transplant for acute lymphoblastic leukemia, so the T cells may come from the graft donor. Sequencing used PBMCs, mostly from graft donor cells, obtained 360 days after TCRalphabeta/CD19-depleted stem cell transplant. The CDR3 region is CASSQDAVSPLDNEQFF. As DNA, the CDR3 is TGTGCCAGCAGCCAAGATGCGGTCAGTCCGCTCGACAATGAGCAGTTCTTC. The full variable domain, in which reference TRBV14 and TRBJ2-1 provide the parts outside the CDR3, is EAGVTQFPSHSVIEKGQTVTLRCDPISGHDNLYWYRRVMGKEIKFLLHFVKESKQDESGMPNNRFLAERTGGTYSTLKVQPAELEDSGVYFCASSQDAVSPLDNEQFFGPGTRLTVL.